This entry lists 8 T cell receptor beta chains sequenced from one sample in a study of technical replicates of blood from a handful of donors. Sequencing used immunoSEQ multiplex PCR; TCRdb keeps in-frame clones, though not all of them. This table holds over 70,000 clones, around 96% found once. The specimen was T cells isolated from PBMCs. Every receptor here comes from a human donor in good health.

The V and J genes are TRBV29-1 and TRBJ2-7, with D uncertain. V lost 4 bases to trimming and J lost 3 bases, with 7 bases between them. CDR3 length: 11 residues. Germline loops: CDR1 SQVTM, CDR2 ANQGSEA. CDR3: CSVGPHYEQYF. The CDR3 nucleotides are TGCAGCGTTGGGCCTCACTACGAGCAGTACTTC.

This chain links TRBV7-6 with TRBJ2-3, with D possibly matching TRBD1 (6 bases). The germline V and J ends were trimmed by 2 bases and 2 bases, with 17 bases remaining between them. Germline V lookup: CDR1 SGHVS, CDR2 FNYEAQ. The CDR3 covers 17 residues. CDR3 in DNA: TGTGCCAGCAGCTTATACAGGGAGTGGATGGACACAGATACGCAGTATTTT. Protein product: CASSLYREWMDTDTQYF.

The rearrangement joins TRBV5-1 to TRBJ2-1, with D possibly TRBD1 on 6 matching bases. Germline V gene sequence: CDR1 SGHRS, CDR2 YFSETQ. Trimming cost V 0 bases and J 7 bases, with 14 bases left between them. The CDR3 is made up of 15 amino acids. CDR3 nucleotide sequence: TGCGCCAGCAGCTTGGCAGGGGCTAGTCGGAATGAGCAGTTCTTC. This translates into CASSLAGASRNEQFF.

J is TRBJ2-7 and V is TRBV9, with 8 bases identical to TRBD2. Germline loops: CDR1 SGDLS, CDR2 YYNGEE. CDR3 length equals 17 residues. V was pared by 2 bases and J by 7 bases, with 17 bases of the junction left unmatched. The CDR3 is CASSVGPSGFYDGEQYF. The CDR3 DNA is TGTGCCAGCAGCGTGGGCCCTAGCGGGTTCTACGATGGGGAGCAGTACTTC.

V usage is TRBV5-1 and J usage is TRBJ1-5, with TRBD1 matching 7 bases. Germline V lookup: CDR1 SGHRS, CDR2 YFSETQ. With V trimmed by 0 bases and J by 4 bases, 4 bases remained unmatched. The CDR3 is made up of 15 amino acids. CDR3 nucleotides: TGCGCCAGCAGCTTGGATTGGACAGGTAATCAGCCCCAGCATTTT. This sequence encodes CASSLDWTGNQPQHF.

The chain joins TRBV30 to TRBJ1-5; TRBD1 matches at 7 bases. The J segment lost 4 bases and the V segment lost 1 base, leaving 7 bases of the junction unmatched. The CDR3 extends over 15 amino acids. Looked up from germline, CDR1 is GTSNPN and CDR2 is SVGIG (reference sequence). Here the CDR3 DNA reads TGTGCCTGGAGTGGAGGGGGCAGCGGGAATCAGCCCCAGCATTTT. Translated, it gives CAWSGGGSGNQPQHF.

V gene TRBV11-2 combines with J gene TRBJ2-2; 8 bases fit TRBD2. The germline gives CDR1 SGHAT, CDR2 FQNNGV. The junction had 8 bases not matched to a gene; V was cut back by 6 bases and J by 5 bases. The CDR3 has 15 amino acids. In DNA, the CDR3 is TGTGCCAGCAGTTCCCTCCGGGAGGGTACCGGGGAGCTGTTTTTT. It codes for CASSSLREGTGELFF.

In this sample, this clone turned up a few times. The V call is TRBV6-1, the J call TRBJ1-5, with unresolved D. The CDR3 has 13 residues. Trimming removed 4 bases from V and 1 base from J, with 5 bases in between. Per germline, CDR1 MNHNS and CDR2 SASEGT. The CDR3 nucleotides read TGTGCCAGCAGTGTCAGGAGCAATCAGCCCCAGCATTTT. Translation gives CASSVRSNQPQHF.